This TCR beta chain was sequenced for a study of cytomegalovirus exposure and HLA in healthy donors. Study observations and caveats: Clonal expansion, a later analysis showed, was greater in HLA-associated TCR beta chains than in equally common others. The study assumed roughly uniform donor sequencing depth for presence/absence analyses. Reported findings show TCR beta sequences accurately forecast HLA-A and HLA-B alleles in most subjects.

Healthy bone marrow donors made up the donors. J gave up 1 base and V 4 bases, and 14 bases lay outside the gene matches. This CDR3 has 18 amino acids. Germline loops: CDR1 SEHNR, CDR2 FQNEAQ (reference sequence). The primer mix had 60 Vbeta and 13 Jbeta primers. Produced via immunoSEQ multiplex PCR; TCRdb's table is partial and in-frame only. This sample has approximately 160,000 clones; roughly 82% occur once, and the top ten carry around 3%. Concerning this clone itself: Its antigen remains unknown.

The J gene is TRBJ1-2, the V gene TRBV7-9; the match to TRBD1 covers 8 bases. This sequence was found in a woman in her forties or fifties in good health and CMV-seropositive. The sample was PBMCs. The CDR3 DNA sequence: TGTGCCAGCAGCTCTACAACCTTCGGGACAGGAAATAACTATGGCTACACCTTC. It is translated as CASSSTTFGTGNNYGYTF.